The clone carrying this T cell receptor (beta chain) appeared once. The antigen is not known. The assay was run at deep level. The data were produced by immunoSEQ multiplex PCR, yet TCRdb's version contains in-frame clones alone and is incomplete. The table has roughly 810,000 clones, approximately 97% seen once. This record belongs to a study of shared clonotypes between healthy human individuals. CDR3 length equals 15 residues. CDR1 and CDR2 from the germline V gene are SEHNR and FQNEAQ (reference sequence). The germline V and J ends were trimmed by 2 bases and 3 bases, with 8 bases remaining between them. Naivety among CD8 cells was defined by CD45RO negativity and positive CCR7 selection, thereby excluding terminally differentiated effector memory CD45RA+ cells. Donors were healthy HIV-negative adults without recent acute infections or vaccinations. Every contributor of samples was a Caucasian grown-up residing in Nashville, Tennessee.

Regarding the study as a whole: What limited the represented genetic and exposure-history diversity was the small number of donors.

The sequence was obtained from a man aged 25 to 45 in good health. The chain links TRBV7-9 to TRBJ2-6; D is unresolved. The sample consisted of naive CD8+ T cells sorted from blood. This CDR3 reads CASSLLGNGANVLTF. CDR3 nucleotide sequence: TGTGCCAGCAGCTTACTGGGGAATGGGGCCAACGTCCTGACTTTC.